One sample yielded the 21 T cell receptor beta chains listed below, sequenced in a study of blood T cell repertoires in COVID-19. Assay used: immunoSEQ multiplex PCR; TCRdb lists only in-frame clones, some missing. Of 100,000 to 150,000 clones listed, about 84% are singletons. Sequences were obtained from peripheral blood. Source of these receptors: a man aged 55-75 years with acute or convalescent COVID-19.

This rearrangement joins TRBV7-6 to TRBJ1-1, with D unclear. CDR1 is SGHVS and CDR2 is FNYEAQ in the germline V gene. V was shortened by 4 bases and J by 1 base, with 7 bases between the two germline ends. This CDR3 region has 13 residues. CDR3 nucleotide sequence: TGTGCCAGCAGCTCCTTAGCGAACACTGAAGCTTTCTTT. Translation gives CASSSLANTEAFF. Using reference TRBV7-6 and TRBJ1-1 for the parts outside the CDR3, the full variable domain is GAGVSQSPRYKVTKRGQDVALRCDPISGHVSLYWYRQALGQGPEFLTYFNYEAQQDKSGLPNDRFSAERPEGSISTLTIQRTEQRDSAMYRCASSSLANTEAFFGQGTRLTVV.

The rearrangement joins TRBV11-2 to TRBJ2-5; the match to TRBD2 covers 13 bases. The CDR3 is 15 residues long. Germline CDR1 SGHAT, CDR2 FQNNGV. V trimming: 6 bases; J trimming: 4 bases; junction bases outside the gene matches: 5. The CDR3 bases are TGTGCCAGCAGACGGACTAGCGGGAGTGGAGAGACCCAGTACTTC. It yields the protein CASRRTSGSGETQYF.

The sample holds a few counts of this clone. The V gene is TRBV4-1, the J gene TRBJ1-4, with TRBD1 matching over 7 bases. The CDR3 is made up of 16 amino acids. Germline V gene sequence: CDR1 MGHRA, CDR2 YSYEKL. V was pared by 1 base and J by 4 bases, with 6 bases of the junction left unmatched. The CDR3 coding sequence is TGCGCCAGCAGCCAAGTTGCGGGACAGATTAATGAAAAACTGTTTTTT. Protein sequence: CASSQVAGQINEKLFF.

The chain links TRBV7-9 to TRBJ2-2; D not resolved. The CDR3 contains 12 residues. In germline, CDR1 is SEHNR, CDR2 FQNEAQ (reference sequence). V was cut by 3 bases and J by 4 bases, with 3 bases left in between. The CDR3 nucleotides read TGTGCCAGCAGCTTCGGCACCGGGGAGCTGTTTTTT. Its protein is CASSFGTGELFF.

This rearrangement joins TRBV18 to TRBJ2-7; D possibly corresponds to TRBD1 (5 bases). CDR1 and CDR2 (germline): KGHSH, LQKENI. V lost 3 bases and J 1 base, leaving 13 bases between the germline ends. This CDR3 is 15 amino acids long. As DNA, the CDR3 is TGTGCCAGCTCACCTGAGACGACAGCTTCCTACGAGCAGTACTTC. It yields the protein CASSPETTASYEQYF.

The chain couples TRBV4-3 to TRBJ2-1; D is perhaps TRBD2 (5 bases). The CDR3 has 15 amino acids. Germline-derived CDR1 and CDR2 are LGHNA and YSLEER. V was shortened by 0 bases and J by 6 bases, with 12 bases between the two germline ends. CDR3 amino acids: CASSQELASGNEQFF. The CDR3 DNA is TGCGCCAGCAGCCAAGAGCTAGCCTCCGGCAATGAGCAGTTCTTC.

This clone was seen a few times. The genes are TRBV13 and TRBJ2-3, with 7 bases fitting TRBD1. The germline V gene has CDR1 PRHDT and CDR2 FYEKMQ (reference sequence). The V segment lost 3 bases and the J segment 5 bases; nucleotides outside the gene matches: 8. This CDR3 region has 15 residues. CDR3 region: CASSFEDRLGDTQYF. The DNA for the CDR3 is TGTGCCAGCAGCTTTGAGGACAGGTTGGGAGATACGCAGTATTTT.

The table lists this clone with a count of one. The V call is TRBV27, the J call TRBJ2-3; perhaps TRBD1 as D (5 bases). The V gene's germline CDR1 is MNHEY and CDR2 SMNVEV (reference sequence). V was cut by 5 bases and J by 2 bases, with 11 bases left in between. CDR3 size: 14 residues. Here the CDR3 reads CASSGRQYTDTQYF. DNA of the CDR3: TGTGCCAGCAGTGGAAGACAGTACACAGATACGCAGTATTTT.

The gene calls are TRBV2 and TRBJ1-6; 8 positions match TRBD1. Germline CDR1 reads SNHLY; CDR2 reads FYNNEI. The CDR3 spans 13 residues. V shed 4 bases, J shed 7 bases, and the junction held 0 bases outside the gene matches. The CDR3 nucleotides are TGTGCCAGCAGTGGACAGGGGAATTCACCCCTCCACTTT. Amino acids: CASSGQGNSPLHF.

The chain carries TRBV7-2 and TRBJ2-7; 9 bases fit TRBD1. CDR3 size: 14 residues. Germline V gene lookup returns CDR1 SGHTA and CDR2 FQGNSA. J lost 3 bases, V lost 5 bases, and 5 bases had no gene match. Here the CDR3 DNA reads TGTGCCAGCAGCCCCGCGGACAGGGGCTACGAGCAGTACTTC. Translating it yields CASSPADRGYEQYF.

The chain combines TRBV18 with TRBJ2-3, with D tentatively TRBD1 (5 bases). Germline CDR1 and CDR2: KGHSH and LQKENI. This CDR3 contains 15 residues. With 3 bases removed from V and 5 bases from J, the gap between germline ends came to 15 bases. The CDR3 bases are TGTGCCAGCTCACCGAGCAGGGTCGATGGAGATACGCAGTATTTT. Its protein is CASSPSRVDGDTQYF.

The rearrangement joins TRBV5-1 to TRBJ2-1; 10 nucleotides agree with TRBD2. CDR1 SGHRS and CDR2 YFSETQ come from the germline V gene. The V gene end was trimmed by 3 bases and the J gene end by 5 bases; junction bases not matched to a gene: 8. This CDR3 region has 16 residues. The CDR3: CASSSKAGGVDNEQFF. The CDR3 DNA reads TGCGCCAGCAGCTCGAAAGCGGGAGGGGTGGACAATGAGCAGTTCTTC.

The gene calls are TRBV19 and TRBJ2-1; D may be TRBD2 (6 bases). The CDR3 is 14 amino acids. V was trimmed by 6 bases and J by 1 base, leaving 10 bases between them. The germline gives CDR1 LNHDA, CDR2 SQIVND (reference sequence). The CDR3 region has the DNA TGTGCCAGTAGCGCGGGAAGGTCCTACAATGAGCAGTTCTTC. Encoded protein: CASSAGRSYNEQFF.

The V and J genes are TRBV6-2 or TRBV6-3 and TRBJ2-1; the match to TRBD1 covers 12 bases. V was clipped by 4 bases and J by 3 bases; unmatched bases: 4. The CDR3 loop spans 16 amino acids. Germline lookup yields CDR1 MNHEY and CDR2 SVGEGT. The CDR3 region has the DNA TGTGCCAGCAGTTCCGGGACAGGGGGCCGCTACAATGAGCAGTTCTTC. Protein product: CASSSGTGGRYNEQFF.

The chain links TRBV27 to TRBJ1-5; D is ambiguous. This CDR3 contains 15 residues. CDR1 MNHEY and CDR2 SMNVEV come from the germline V gene (reference sequence). Trimming pared 0 bases from V and 4 bases from J, leaving 10 bases between. In DNA, the CDR3 is TGTGCCAGCAGTTTATCTGTGGGAGGGAATCAGCCCCAGCATTTT. It specifies CASSLSVGGNQPQHF.

The chain is built from TRBV7-9 and TRBJ2-2; 9 nucleotides agree with TRBD2. Germline V gives CDR1 SEHNR, CDR2 FQNEAQ (reference sequence). J was trimmed by 8 bases and V by 10 bases; bases with no gene match: 14. The CDR3 has 15 amino acids. The CDR3 here is CATRGLAGAAGELFF. The CDR3 region has the DNA TGTGCCACCCGAGGTTTAGCGGGAGCGGCAGGGGAGCTGTTTTTT.

The V gene is TRBV5-5, the J gene TRBJ2-7; D unresolved. Germline V gene data show CDR1 as SGHKS and CDR2 as YYEKEE (reference sequence). The CDR3 consists of 16 residues. The V gene lost 0 bases and the J gene lost 1 base, with 14 bases spanning the gap. CDR3 DNA: TGTGCCAGCAGCTTGGGTCGCCGCTCCTATTCCTACGAGCAGTACTTC. This translates into CASSLGRRSYSYEQYF.

This sequence joins TRBV11-1 and TRBJ2-7; D is perhaps TRBD2 (5 bases). V lost 5 bases and J lost 0, with 14 bases in between. This CDR3 spans 15 amino acids. CDR1 is SGHAT and CDR2 is FQDESV in the germline V gene (reference sequence). As DNA, the CDR3 is TGTGCCAGCAGCCCAGAGGCGGGTAGCTCCTACGAGCAGTACTTC. Translation gives CASSPEAGSSYEQYF.

This clone was counted only a few times. The rearrangement links TRBV7-9 to TRBJ2-7, with D perhaps TRBD2 (5 bases). The CDR3 spans 15 residues. The V gene lost 5 bases and the J gene lost 4 bases, with 18 bases spanning the gap. Germline CDR1 reads SEHNR; CDR2 reads FQNEAQ (reference sequence). The DNA of the CDR3 is TGTGCCAGCAGCCCTATCACCGGTAGGAGGTACGAGCAGTACTTC. Amino acids: CASSPITGRRYEQYF.

The rearrangement uses TRBV6-5 and TRBJ2-1; tentatively, D is TRBD2 (6 bases). The germline V gene encodes CDR1 MNHEY and CDR2 SVGAGI. The CDR3 is made up of 14 amino acids. The V end lost 7 bases, the J end lost 4 bases, and 14 bases lay between the germline ends. CDR3 nucleotide sequence: TGTGCCAGCAAGGAGGGCCCCATTTACAATGAGCAGTTCTTC. Protein: CASKEGPIYNEQFF.

V usage is TRBV6-5 and J usage is TRBJ2-7; 7 bases fit TRBD1. J was trimmed by 3 bases and V by 5 bases; bases with no gene match: 7. In germline, CDR1 is MNHEY, CDR2 SVGAGI. The CDR3 length is 14 residues. The CDR3 region is CASSHSGQNYEQYF. CDR3 nucleotide sequence: TGTGCCAGCAGTCATTCGGGACAGAACTACGAGCAGTACTTC.